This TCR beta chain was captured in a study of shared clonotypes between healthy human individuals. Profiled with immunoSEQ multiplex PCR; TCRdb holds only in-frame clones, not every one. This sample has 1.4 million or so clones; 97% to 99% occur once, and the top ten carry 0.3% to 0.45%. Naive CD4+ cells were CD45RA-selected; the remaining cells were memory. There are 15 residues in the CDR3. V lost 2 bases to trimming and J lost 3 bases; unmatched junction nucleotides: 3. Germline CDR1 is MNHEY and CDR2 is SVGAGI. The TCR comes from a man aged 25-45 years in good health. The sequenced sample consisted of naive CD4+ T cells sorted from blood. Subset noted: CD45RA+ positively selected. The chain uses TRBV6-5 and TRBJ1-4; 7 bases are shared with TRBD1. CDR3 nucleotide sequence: TGTGCCAGCAGTTACGGAGGGGGCTCTAATGAAAAACTGTTTTTT. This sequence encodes CASSYGGGSNEKLFF.